What follows is one T cell receptor beta chain and its context. What it binds is not known. An end of the junction differs from the germline gene, which may be a read error. The data derive from a study of blood T cells in healthy people across ages. Overall study results and limits: Naive T cell percentage showed a strong correlation with the diversity of TCR beta. Any conclusive comparison of naive versus antigen-experienced cells was prevented by using unsorted PBMCs. Higher diversity and more naive CD4+ cells were features of long-lived donors, compared to aged donors.

Using a J-beta primer mix together with a sample-barcoded 5' primer, a second PCR was run for about 7 to 12 cycles. TCRdb reprocessed the 5' RACE reads via MiXCR and lists one record per CDR3 protein. The sample holds 1.5 million to 2 million distinct CDR3 sequences, about two fifths seen once. CDR1 ENHRY and CDR2 SYGVKD come from the germline V gene. The CDR3 has 13 amino acids. Total RNA extracted from each sample amounted to at least 5.5 micrograms. The source is a human donor in good health. Input material: blood. V and J are TRBV10-3 and TRBJ2-5; D gene unclear. The CDR3 is CAISAGRQETQYF. The DNA for the CDR3 is TGTGCTATCAGCGCAGGACGACAAGAGACCCAGTACTTC.